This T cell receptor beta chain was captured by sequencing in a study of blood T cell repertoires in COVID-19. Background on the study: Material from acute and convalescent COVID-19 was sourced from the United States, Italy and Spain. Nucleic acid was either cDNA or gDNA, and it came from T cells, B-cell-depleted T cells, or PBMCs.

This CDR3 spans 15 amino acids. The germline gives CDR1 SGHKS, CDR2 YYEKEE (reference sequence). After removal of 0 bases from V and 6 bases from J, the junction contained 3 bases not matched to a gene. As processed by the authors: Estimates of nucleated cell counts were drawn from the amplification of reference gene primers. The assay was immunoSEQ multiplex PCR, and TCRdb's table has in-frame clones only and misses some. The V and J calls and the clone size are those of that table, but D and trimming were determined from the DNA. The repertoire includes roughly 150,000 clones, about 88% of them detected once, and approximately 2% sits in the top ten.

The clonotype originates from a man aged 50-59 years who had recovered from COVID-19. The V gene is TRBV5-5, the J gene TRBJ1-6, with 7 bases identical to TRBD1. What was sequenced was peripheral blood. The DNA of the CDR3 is TGTGCCAGCAGCTTGGGACAGGGCCTTAATTCACCCCTCCACTTT. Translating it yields CASSLGQGLNSPLHF.